The present T cell receptor beta chain was sequenced within a study of immune evolution from preneoplasia to lung adenocarcinoma. TCRdb keeps only in-frame clones here, not all; method: immunoSEQ multiplex PCR. Of 4,000 to 6,000 clones listed, around 81% are singletons. The V end was cut by 7 bases, the J end by 5 bases, with 18 bases between. CDR3 length: 14 amino acids. The V gene's germline CDR1 is SGHRS and CDR2 YFSETQ. The receptor's source is a donor of 70 years or more with lung adenocarcinoma. Source material: FFPE adjacent normal lung tissue. The chain carries TRBV5-1 and TRBJ2-5, with a possible D match to TRBD2 (5 bases). The CDR3 loop reads CASDVFPGGETQYF. The CDR3 DNA sequence: TGCGCCAGCGACGTATTTCCCGGCGGGGAGACCCAGTACTTC.